The 23 T cell receptor beta chains below all came from one sample that was sequenced in a study of cytomegalovirus exposure and HLA in healthy donors. PCR involved 60 Vbeta and 13 Jbeta primers. TCRdb keeps only in-frame clones here, not all; method: immunoSEQ multiplex PCR. This table holds about 150,000 clones. Specimen: PBMCs. These receptors all stem from a man aged 25 to 40 in good health and CMV-seronegative.

The rearrangement links TRBV19 to TRBJ1-1, with 10 bases matching TRBD1. The junction had 13 bases not matched to a gene; V was cut back by 5 bases and J by 7 bases. CDR1 LNHDA and CDR2 SQIVND come from the germline V gene (reference sequence). This CDR3 comprises 16 residues. This CDR3 reads CASSHDRGQLYIEAFF. The CDR3 nucleotides are TGTGCCAGTAGTCACGACAGGGGGCAGCTATACATTGAAGCTTTCTTT. The full variable domain, in which reference TRBV19 and TRBJ1-1 provide the parts outside the CDR3, is DGGITQSPKYLFRKEGQNVTLSCEQNLNHDAMYWYRQDPGQGLRLIYYSQIVNDFQKGDIAEGYSVSREKKESFPLTVTSAQKNPTAFYLCASSHDRGQLYIEAFFGQGTRLTVV.

The chain carries TRBV27 and TRBJ1-2, with a possible D match to TRBD1 (6 bases). The ends were cut back, 4 bases at V and 6 bases at J, with 27 bases in the middle. This CDR3 spans 18 amino acids. Germline V gene sequence: CDR1 MNHEY, CDR2 SMNVEV (reference sequence). The CDR3 region has the DNA TGTGCCAGCAGTTCTATTACCAATGGGGGGGCAAGCGGCAATGGCTACACCTTC. It yields the protein CASSSITNGGASGNGYTF.

The chain carries TRBV5-4 and TRBJ1-6; weak D call: TRBD1 (6 bases). The length of the CDR3 is 14 residues. The germline CDR1 and CDR2 sequences are SGHNT and YYREEE (reference sequence). V shed 5 bases and J shed 9 bases, with 15 bases lying between them. The CDR3, as DNA: TGTGCCAGCAGGCAGGACAGCGAGAGTTCACCCCTCCACTTT. Its protein product is CASRQDSESSPLHF.

V gene TRBV9 combines with J gene TRBJ1-1; TRBD1 matches at 9 bases. V shed 0 bases, J shed 6 bases, and the junction held 6 bases outside the gene matches. Germline V gene sequence: CDR1 SGDLS, CDR2 YYNGEE. CDR3 length equals 15 residues. CDR3 protein: CASSVVGTGLAEAFF. For the CDR3, the DNA is TGTGCCAGCAGCGTAGTGGGGACAGGGTTGGCTGAAGCTTTCTTT.

The chain links TRBV28 to TRBJ1-4; the D gene is possibly TRBD1 (6 bases). The CDR3 is 15 amino acids. Germline V CDR1 and CDR2: MDHEN, SYDVKM. V lost 1 base, J lost 9 bases, and 15 bases lay in between. This CDR3 reads CASSLSAQGLKKLFF. In nucleotides, the CDR3 is TGTGCCAGCAGTTTATCGGCACAGGGTTTGAAAAAACTGTTTTTT. The full variable domain, with the rest looked up from reference TRBV28 and TRBJ1-4, is DVKVTQSSRYLVKRTGEKVFLECVQDMDHENMFWYRQDPGLGLRLIYFSYDVKMKEKGDIPEGYSVSREKKERFSLILESASTNQTSMYLCASSLSAQGLKKLFFGSGTQLSVL.

The chain couples TRBV9 to TRBJ2-2; 12 nucleotides align to TRBD2. V was pared by 1 base and J by 7 bases, with 5 bases of the junction left unmatched. This CDR3 region has 16 residues. From germline, CDR1 is SGDLS and CDR2 YYNGEE. The CDR3 region is CASSVRLAGAGGELFF. The CDR3 nucleotides are TGTGCCAGCAGCGTACGACTAGCGGGAGCTGGCGGGGAGCTGTTTTTT.

V and J are TRBV7-2 and TRBJ1-5; TRBD1 might be the D (6 bases). V was shortened by 5 bases and J by 3 bases, with 8 bases between the two germline ends. Germline assignment: CDR1 SGHTA and CDR2 FQGNSA. The CDR3 is 13 residues long. CDR3 nucleotide sequence: TGTGCCAGCAGCGGACAGCCCAATCAGCCCCAGCATTTT. As protein: CASSGQPNQPQHF.

On this clone: One end of the junction is discordant with germline, which a read error may explain. The chain is built from TRBV18 and TRBJ2-1, with D unclear. The CDR3 runs to 15 residues. The germline V gene encodes CDR1 KGHSH and CDR2 LQKENI. The CDR3 coding sequence is TGTGCCAGCCCACCACCTTCTCTAGTTAAGTATGAGCAGTTCTTC. It encodes CASPPPSLVKYEQFF. Complete variable domain (other parts from reference TRBV18 and TRBJ2-1): NAGVMQNPRHLVRRRGQEARLRCSPMKGHSHVYWYRQLPEEGLKFMVYLQKENIIDESGMPKERFSAEFPKEGPSILRIQQVVRGDSAAYFCASPPPSLVKYEQFFGPGTRLTVL.

In DNA, the CDR3 is TGCGCCAGCAGCCAAGATATCGCGGAACACTCCTACGAGCAGTACTTC. This codes for CASSQDIAEHSYEQYF. The rearrangement links TRBV4-3 to TRBJ2-5; no clear D. TRBJ2-7 matches the DNA end more closely, so the J call is doubtful. Germline V lookup: CDR1 LGHNA, CDR2 YSLEER. The CDR3 loop spans 16 amino acids.

The V call is TRBV5-6, the J call TRBJ1-3; tentatively, D is TRBD1 (6 bases). The V gene's germline CDR1 is SGHDT and CDR2 YYEEEE. Trimming took 4 bases from V and 1 from J, leaving 21 bases between them. The CDR3 is 18 amino acids. The CDR3 DNA follows: TGTGCCAGCAGCCCCTACCGCTTGGACAGCAAGTCTGGAAACACCATATATTTT. Amino acid sequence: CASSPYRLDSKSGNTIYF.

The chain couples TRBV5-1 to TRBJ1-1; TRBD1 agrees at 9 bases. Germline values: CDR1 SGHRS, CDR2 YFSETQ. The CDR3 consists of 15 residues. The V segment lost 1 base and the J segment 1 base; nucleotides outside the gene matches: 2. The CDR3 spells CASSLKTGGNTEAFF. DNA for the CDR3: TGCGCCAGCAGCTTGAAGACAGGGGGGAACACTGAAGCTTTCTTT.

The J gene is TRBJ2-3, the V gene TRBV11-3, with TRBD1 identical over 8 bases. The CDR3 is made up of 15 amino acids. Germline V gene data show CDR1 as SGHNT and CDR2 as YENEEA. The junction had 6 bases not matched to a gene; V was cut back by 3 bases and J by 4 bases. The CDR3 reads CASSFTGQGADTQYF. CDR3 bases: TGTGCCAGCAGCTTCACCGGACAGGGCGCAGATACGCAGTATTTT.

The rearrangement uses TRBV18 and TRBJ1-1; D remains ambiguous. Germline assignment: CDR1 KGHSH and CDR2 LQKENI. The CDR3 loop spans 14 amino acids. V was shortened by 2 bases and J by 2 bases, with 9 bases between the two germline ends. The CDR3 nucleotides read TGTGCCAGCTCACCAGGCAGGATTAACACTGAAGCTTTCTTT. As protein: CASSPGRINTEAFF.

The chain has TRBV28 and TRBJ2-1; 8 bases map to TRBD1. This CDR3 has 18 amino acids. CDR1 is MDHEN, CDR2 SYDVKM, per germline. V shed 7 bases and J 5 bases; nucleotides not matched to a gene: 19. This chain's CDR3 is CASTPWAGGGRTNNEQFF. The CDR3 DNA reads TGTGCCAGCACCCCTTGGGCAGGGGGCGGTCGGACAAACAATGAGCAGTTCTTC.

V usage is TRBV9 and J usage is TRBJ1-4, with D maybe TRBD1 (6 bases). Germline loops: CDR1 SGDLS, CDR2 YYNGEE. The CDR3 consists of 15 residues. Trimming took off 0 bases at V and 7 bases at J, with 13 bases between the two ends. In DNA, the CDR3 is TGTGCCAGCAGCGTAGTACAAGGGGGATCTGAAAAACTGTTTTTT. Its protein product is CASSVVQGGSEKLFF.

The chain joins TRBV7-9 to TRBJ1-2, with D maybe TRBD1 (5 bases). Germline CDR1 reads SEHNR; CDR2 reads FQNEAQ (reference sequence). Trimming took 5 bases from V and 5 from J, leaving 18 bases between them. The CDR3 covers 15 residues. The CDR3 here is CASSPAVGGSYGYTF. CDR3 nucleotides: TGTGCCAGCAGCCCGGCAGTCGGGGGGTCGTATGGCTACACCTTC.

CDR3 nucleotides: TGTGCCAGCAGCGTTAGACTTACCTTTTTTTACACCTTC. Amino acid sequence: CASSVRLTFFYTF. V is TRBV7-2 and J is TRBJ1-2; D uncertain. Germline assignment: CDR1 SGHTA and CDR2 FQGNSA. The CDR3 is 13 amino acids. Trimming pared 5 bases from V and 11 bases from J, leaving 18 bases between.

The chain employs TRBV6-5 and TRBJ2-7; 10 bases fit TRBD2. This CDR3 has 14 amino acids. Per the germline V gene, CDR1 is MNHEY and CDR2 is SVGAGI. Germline trimming cut 0 bases from V and 9 bases from J; bases unmatched to any gene: 5. The CDR3 protein is CASSYSGAGGLQYF. The DNA of the CDR3 is TGTGCCAGCAGTTACTCCGGAGCGGGAGGGCTGCAGTACTTC.

The V call is TRBV5-1, the J call TRBJ2-3, with 7 bases fitting TRBD2. The CDR3 spans 16 residues. Per the germline V gene, CDR1 is SGHRS and CDR2 is YFSETQ. Germline trimming cut 0 bases from V and 2 bases from J; bases unmatched to any gene: 6. CDR3 DNA sequence: TGCGCCAGCAGCTTGGCGGCGGGAGCATACACAGATACGCAGTATTTT. This encodes CASSLAAGAYTDTQYF.

The chain combines TRBV10-2 with TRBJ2-5; a possible D gene is TRBD2 (6 bases). This CDR3 comprises 17 residues. V lost 6 bases to trimming and J lost 4 bases, with 24 bases between them. The germline gives CDR1 WSHSY, CDR2 SAAADI. CDR3 DNA: TGCGCCAGCAGGTCGGCCTTTGGCGGGACTGCCATAGAGACCCAGTACTTC. Translated, it gives CASRSAFGGTAIETQYF.

V gene TRBV11-3 combines with J gene TRBJ2-1; 8 bases map to TRBD2. The CDR3 runs 14 residues. Looked up from germline, CDR1 is SGHNT and CDR2 is YENEEA. With 5 bases clipped from V and 6 bases from J, the junction kept 6 bases outside the gene matches. The DNA of the CDR3 is TGTGCCAGCAGCCCCGGGACTAGTACCAATGAGCAGTTCTTC. Its protein is CASSPGTSTNEQFF.

This chain connects TRBV15 to TRBJ2-7, with TRBD2 matching 8 bases. Losses at the gene ends were 0 bases for V and 2 bases for J; bases not matched to a gene: 12. This CDR3 spans 18 amino acids. CDR1 and CDR2 from the germline V gene are LNHNV and YYDKDF (reference sequence). CDR3 nucleotides: TGTGCCACCAGCAGAGAGGTGGCCGGGACTAGAGGTACCTACGAGCAGTACTTC. Encoded protein: CATSREVAGTRGTYEQYF.

The CDR3 sequence is CASSQDIRQGVPTEAFF. For the CDR3, the DNA is TGCGCCAGCAGCCAAGATATCCGACAGGGGGTCCCAACTGAAGCTTTCTTT. The chain carries TRBV4-3 and TRBJ1-1, with TRBD1 matching 9 bases. Trimming at V came to 0 bases and at J to 5 bases, leaving 10 bases not matched to a gene. The CDR3 sequence is 17 residues long. Germline loops: CDR1 LGHNA, CDR2 YSLEER.